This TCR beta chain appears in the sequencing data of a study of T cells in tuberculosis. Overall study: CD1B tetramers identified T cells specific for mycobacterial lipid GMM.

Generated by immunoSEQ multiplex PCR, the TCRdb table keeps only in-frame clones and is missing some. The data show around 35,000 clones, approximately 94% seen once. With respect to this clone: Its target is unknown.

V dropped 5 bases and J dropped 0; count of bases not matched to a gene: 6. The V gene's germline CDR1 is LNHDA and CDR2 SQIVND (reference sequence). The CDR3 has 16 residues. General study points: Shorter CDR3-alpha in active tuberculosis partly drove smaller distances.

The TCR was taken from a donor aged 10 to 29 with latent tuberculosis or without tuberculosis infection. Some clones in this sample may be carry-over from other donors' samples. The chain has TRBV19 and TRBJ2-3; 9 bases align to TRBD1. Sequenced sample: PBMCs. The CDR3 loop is CASSYGQGTSTDTQYF. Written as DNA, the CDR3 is TGTGCCAGTAGTTACGGACAGGGGACTAGCACAGATACGCAGTATTTT. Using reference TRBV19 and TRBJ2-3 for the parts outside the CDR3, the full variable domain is DGGITQSPKYLFRKEGQNVTLSCEQNLNHDAMYWYRQDPGQGLRLIYYSQIVNDFQKGDIAEGYSVSREKKESFPLTVTSAQKNPTAFYLCASSYGQGTSTDTQYFGPGTRLTVL.